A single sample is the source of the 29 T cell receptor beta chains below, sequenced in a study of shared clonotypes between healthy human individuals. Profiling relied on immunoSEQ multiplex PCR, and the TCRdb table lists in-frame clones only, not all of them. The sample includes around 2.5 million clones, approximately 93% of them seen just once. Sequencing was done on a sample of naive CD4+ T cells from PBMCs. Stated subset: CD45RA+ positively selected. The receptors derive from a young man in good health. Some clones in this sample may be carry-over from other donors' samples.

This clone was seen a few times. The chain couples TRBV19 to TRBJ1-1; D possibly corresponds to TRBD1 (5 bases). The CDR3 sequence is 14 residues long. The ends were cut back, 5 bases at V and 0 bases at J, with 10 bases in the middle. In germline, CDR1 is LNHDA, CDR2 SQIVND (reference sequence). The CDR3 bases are TGTGCCAGTAGTCGACAGAGAATGAACACTGAAGCTTTCTTT. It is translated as CASSRQRMNTEAFF.

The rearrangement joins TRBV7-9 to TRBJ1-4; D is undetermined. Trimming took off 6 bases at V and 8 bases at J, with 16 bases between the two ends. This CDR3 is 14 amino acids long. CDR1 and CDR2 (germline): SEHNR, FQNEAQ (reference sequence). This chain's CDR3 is CASRQPGRAEKLFF. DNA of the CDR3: TGTGCCAGCAGGCAACCAGGCCGGGCCGAAAAACTGTTTTTT.

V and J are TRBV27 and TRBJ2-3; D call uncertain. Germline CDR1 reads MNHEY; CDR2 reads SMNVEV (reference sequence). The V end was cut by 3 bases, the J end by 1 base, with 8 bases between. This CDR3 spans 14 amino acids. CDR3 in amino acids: CASSLLPGTDTQYF. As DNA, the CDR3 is TGTGCCAGCAGTTTGCTGCCCGGCACAGATACGCAGTATTTT.

The DNA for the CDR3 is TGTGCCAGCAGGGGGCATATCCCCTACGAGCAGTACTTC. Its protein product is CASRGHIPYEQYF. The genes are TRBV28 and TRBJ2-7; perhaps TRBD1 as D (5 bases). The CDR3 contains 13 residues. Germline CDR1 and CDR2: MDHEN and SYDVKM. Trimming stripped 6 bases from V and 2 bases from J, with 11 bases between.

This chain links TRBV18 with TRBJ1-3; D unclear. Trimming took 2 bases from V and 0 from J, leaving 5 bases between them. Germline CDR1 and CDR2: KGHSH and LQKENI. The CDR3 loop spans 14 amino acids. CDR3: CASSPGNSGNTIYF. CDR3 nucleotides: TGTGCCAGCTCACCAGGAAACTCTGGAAACACCATATATTTT. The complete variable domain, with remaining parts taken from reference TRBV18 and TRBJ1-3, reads NAGVMQNPRHLVRRRGQEARLRCSPMKGHSHVYWYRQLPEEGLKFMVYLQKENIIDESGMPKERFSAEFPKEGPSILRIQQVVRGDSAAYFCASSPGNSGNTIYFGEGSWLTVV.

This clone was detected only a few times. CDR3 coding DNA: TGTGCCAGCAGTTTATCGGACAGGGGGAGCAATCAGCCCCAGCATTTT. Amino acids: CASSLSDRGSNQPQHF. The V call is TRBV28, the J call TRBJ1-5, with 10 nucleotides matching TRBD1. With V trimmed by 1 base and J by 1 base, 1 base remained unmatched. Per the germline V gene, CDR1 is MDHEN and CDR2 is SYDVKM. This CDR3 contains 16 residues.

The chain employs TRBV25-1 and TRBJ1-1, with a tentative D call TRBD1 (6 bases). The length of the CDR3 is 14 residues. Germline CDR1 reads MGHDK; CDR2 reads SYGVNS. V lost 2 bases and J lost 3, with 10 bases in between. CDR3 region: CASSERYRDTEAFF. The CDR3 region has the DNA TGTGCCAGCAGTGAAAGATACAGGGACACTGAAGCTTTCTTT.

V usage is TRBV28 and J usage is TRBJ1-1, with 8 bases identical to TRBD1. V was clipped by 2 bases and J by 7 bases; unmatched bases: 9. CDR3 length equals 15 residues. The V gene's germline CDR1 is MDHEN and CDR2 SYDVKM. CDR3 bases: TGTGCCAGCAGTTTACCCGGACAGGGTATAGGTGAAGCTTTCTTT. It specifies CASSLPGQGIGEAFF.

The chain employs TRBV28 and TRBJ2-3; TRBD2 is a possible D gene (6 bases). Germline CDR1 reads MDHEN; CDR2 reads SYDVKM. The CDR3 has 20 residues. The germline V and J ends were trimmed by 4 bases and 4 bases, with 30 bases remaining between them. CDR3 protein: CASSSRRFERLGGTPDTQYF. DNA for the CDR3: TGTGCCAGCAGTTCTCGGAGGTTTGAGCGGTTGGGCGGGACCCCAGATACGCAGTATTTT.

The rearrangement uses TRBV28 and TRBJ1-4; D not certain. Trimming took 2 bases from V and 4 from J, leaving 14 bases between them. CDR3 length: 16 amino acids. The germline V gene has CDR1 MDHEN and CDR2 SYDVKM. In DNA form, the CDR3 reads TGTGCCAGCAGTTTAAGTGGCTCTGGGAATAATGAAAAACTGTTTTTT. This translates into CASSLSGSGNNEKLFF.

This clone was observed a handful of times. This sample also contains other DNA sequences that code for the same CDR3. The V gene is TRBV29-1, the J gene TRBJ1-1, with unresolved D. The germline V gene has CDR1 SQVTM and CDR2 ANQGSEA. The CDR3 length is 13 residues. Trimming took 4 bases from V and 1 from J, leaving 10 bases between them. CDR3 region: CSVGPLWNTEAFF. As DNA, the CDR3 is TGCAGCGTTGGGCCCCTTTGGAACACTGAAGCTTTCTTT.

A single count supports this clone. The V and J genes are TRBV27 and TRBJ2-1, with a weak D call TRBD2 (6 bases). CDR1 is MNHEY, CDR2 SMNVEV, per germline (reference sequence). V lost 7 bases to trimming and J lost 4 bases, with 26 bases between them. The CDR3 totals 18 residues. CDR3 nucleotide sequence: TGTGCCAGCACCCCCCGGGACTTTAAATCTACCCGATACAATGAGCAGTTCTTC. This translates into CASTPRDFKSTRYNEQFF.

The CDR3 here is CASNPGRGSYNEQFF. CDR3 bases: TGTGCCAGCAACCCAGGGAGGGGCAGCTACAATGAGCAGTTCTTC. The chain has TRBV7-9 and TRBJ2-1; the match to TRBD2 covers 7 bases. This CDR3 has 15 residues. Germline lookup yields CDR1 SEHNR and CDR2 FQNEAQ (reference sequence). Germline trimming cut 7 bases from V and 3 bases from J; bases unmatched to any gene: 9.

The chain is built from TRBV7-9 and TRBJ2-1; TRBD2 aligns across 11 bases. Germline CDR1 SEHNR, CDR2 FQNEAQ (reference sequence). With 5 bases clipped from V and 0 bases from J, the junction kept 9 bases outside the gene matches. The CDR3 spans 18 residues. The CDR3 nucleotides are TGTGCCAGCAGCGCTCTAGCGGGAGGCCTAAGCTCCTACAATGAGCAGTTCTTC. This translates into CASSALAGGLSSYNEQFF.

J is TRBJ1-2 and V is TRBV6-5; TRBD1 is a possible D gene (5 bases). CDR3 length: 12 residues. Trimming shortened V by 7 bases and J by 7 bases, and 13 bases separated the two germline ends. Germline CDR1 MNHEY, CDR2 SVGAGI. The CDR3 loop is CASKGPLVGYTF. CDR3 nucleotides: TGTGCCAGCAAGGGGCCTTTGGTTGGCTACACCTTC.

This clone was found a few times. The CDR3 DNA follows: TGTGCCAGCTCACCACCAGGGGTACCACCGAAAGCTTTCTTT. Its translation: CASSPPGVPPKAFF. The chain is built from TRBV18 and TRBJ1-1, with a tentative D call TRBD1 (5 bases). The ends were cut back, 0 bases at V and 9 bases at J, with 14 bases in the middle. The CDR3 totals 14 residues. Germline V CDR1 and CDR2: KGHSH, LQKENI.

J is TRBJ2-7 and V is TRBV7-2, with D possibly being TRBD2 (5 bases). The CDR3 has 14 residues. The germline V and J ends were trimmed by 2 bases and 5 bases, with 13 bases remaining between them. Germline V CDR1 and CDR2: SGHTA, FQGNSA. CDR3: CASSLLGEGNEQYF. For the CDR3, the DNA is TGTGCCAGCAGCTTATTGGGAGAGGGAAACGAGCAGTACTTC.

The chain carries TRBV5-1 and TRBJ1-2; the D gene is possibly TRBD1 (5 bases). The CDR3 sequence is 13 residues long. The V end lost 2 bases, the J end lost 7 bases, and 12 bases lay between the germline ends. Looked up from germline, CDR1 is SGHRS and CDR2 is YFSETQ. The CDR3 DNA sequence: TGCGCCAGCAGCTTCGGGGCCGCCGGTGGCTACACCTTC. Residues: CASSFGAAGGYTF.

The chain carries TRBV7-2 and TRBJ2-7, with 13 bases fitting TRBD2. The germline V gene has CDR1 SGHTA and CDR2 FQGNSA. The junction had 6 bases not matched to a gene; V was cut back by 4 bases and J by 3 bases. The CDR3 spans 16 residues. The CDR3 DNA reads TGTGCCAGCAGCTCCCCCGGGACTAGCGGGATCTACGAGCAGTACTTC. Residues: CASSSPGTSGIYEQYF. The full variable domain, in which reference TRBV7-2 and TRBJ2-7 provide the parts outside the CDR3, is GAGVSQSPSNKVTEKGKDVELRCDPISGHTALYWYRQSLGQGLEFLIYFQGNSAPDKSGLPSDRFSAERTGGSVSTLTIQRTQQEDSAVYLCASSSPGTSGIYEQYFGPGTRLTVT.

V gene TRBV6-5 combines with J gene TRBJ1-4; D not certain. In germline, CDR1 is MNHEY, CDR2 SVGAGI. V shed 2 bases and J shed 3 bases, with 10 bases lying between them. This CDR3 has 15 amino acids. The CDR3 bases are TGTGCCAGCAGTTACCGGATTTCAGCTAATGAAAAACTGTTTTTT. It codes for CASSYRISANEKLFF.

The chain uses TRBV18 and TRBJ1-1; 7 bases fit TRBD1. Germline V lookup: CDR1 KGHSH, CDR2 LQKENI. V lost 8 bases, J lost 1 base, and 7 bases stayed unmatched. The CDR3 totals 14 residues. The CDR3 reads CASQPGQTNTEAFF. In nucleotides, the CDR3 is TGTGCCAGCCAACCGGGACAGACGAACACTGAAGCTTTCTTT. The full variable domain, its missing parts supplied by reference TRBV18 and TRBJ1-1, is NAGVMQNPRHLVRRRGQEARLRCSPMKGHSHVYWYRQLPEEGLKFMVYLQKENIIDESGMPKERFSAEFPKEGPSILRIQQVVRGDSAAYFCASQPGQTNTEAFFGQGTRLTVV.

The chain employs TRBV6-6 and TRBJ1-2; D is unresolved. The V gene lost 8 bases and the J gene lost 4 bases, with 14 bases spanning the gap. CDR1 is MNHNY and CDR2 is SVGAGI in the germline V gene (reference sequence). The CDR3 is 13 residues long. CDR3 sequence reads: CASLKDSPYGYTF. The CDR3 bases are TGTGCCAGCCTTAAGGACTCCCCCTATGGCTACACCTTC.

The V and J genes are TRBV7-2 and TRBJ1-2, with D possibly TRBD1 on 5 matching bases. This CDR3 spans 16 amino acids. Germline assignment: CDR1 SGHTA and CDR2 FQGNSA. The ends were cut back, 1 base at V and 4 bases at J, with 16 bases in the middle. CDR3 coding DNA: TGTGCCAGCAGCTTAGTGGGGCCTTCGAACCGCTATGGCTACACCTTC. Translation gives CASSLVGPSNRYGYTF.

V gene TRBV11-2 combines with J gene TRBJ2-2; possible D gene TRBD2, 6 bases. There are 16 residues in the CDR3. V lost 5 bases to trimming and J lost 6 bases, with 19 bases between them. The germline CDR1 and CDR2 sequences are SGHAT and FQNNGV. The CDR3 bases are TGTGCCAGCAGCCAGAGGGAGGCAGGGATCGCCGGGGAGCTGTTTTTT. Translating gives CASSQREAGIAGELFF.

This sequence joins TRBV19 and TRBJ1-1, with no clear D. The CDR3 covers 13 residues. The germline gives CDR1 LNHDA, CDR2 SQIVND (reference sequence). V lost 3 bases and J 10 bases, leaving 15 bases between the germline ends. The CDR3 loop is CASSIRVPEGAFF. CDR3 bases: TGTGCCAGTAGTATTCGGGTCCCAGAGGGAGCTTTCTTT.

The CDR3 spells CASSFNSGRVAETQYF. CDR3 nucleotides: TGCGCCAGCAGCTTTAATAGCGGGAGAGTTGCAGAGACCCAGTACTTC. The rearrangement joins TRBV5-1 to TRBJ2-5; 9 bases map to TRBD2. The V gene's germline CDR1 is SGHRS and CDR2 YFSETQ. The CDR3 is made up of 16 amino acids. V was pared by 2 bases and J by 4 bases, with 9 bases of the junction left unmatched.

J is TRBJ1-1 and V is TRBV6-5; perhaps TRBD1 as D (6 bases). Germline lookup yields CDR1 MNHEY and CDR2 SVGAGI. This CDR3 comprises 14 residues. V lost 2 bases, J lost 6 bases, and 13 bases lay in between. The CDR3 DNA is TGTGCCAGCAGTTACGAGAACAGGGTCGCTGAAGCTTTCTTT. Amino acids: CASSYENRVAEAFF.

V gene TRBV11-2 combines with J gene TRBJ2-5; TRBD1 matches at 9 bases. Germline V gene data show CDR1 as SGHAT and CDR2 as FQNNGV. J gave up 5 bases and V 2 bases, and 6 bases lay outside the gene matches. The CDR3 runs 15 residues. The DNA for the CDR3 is TGTGCCAGCAGCTTATCAGGGACAGGGTCGGAGACCCAGTACTTC. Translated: CASSLSGTGSETQYF.

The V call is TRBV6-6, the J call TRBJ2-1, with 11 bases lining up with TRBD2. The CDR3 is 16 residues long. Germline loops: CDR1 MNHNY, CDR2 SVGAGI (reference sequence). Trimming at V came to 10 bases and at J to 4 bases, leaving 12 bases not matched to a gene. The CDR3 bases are TGTGCCACCCACCCCGGACTAGCGGGCCGATACAATGAGCAGTTCTTC. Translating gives CATHPGLAGRYNEQFF.